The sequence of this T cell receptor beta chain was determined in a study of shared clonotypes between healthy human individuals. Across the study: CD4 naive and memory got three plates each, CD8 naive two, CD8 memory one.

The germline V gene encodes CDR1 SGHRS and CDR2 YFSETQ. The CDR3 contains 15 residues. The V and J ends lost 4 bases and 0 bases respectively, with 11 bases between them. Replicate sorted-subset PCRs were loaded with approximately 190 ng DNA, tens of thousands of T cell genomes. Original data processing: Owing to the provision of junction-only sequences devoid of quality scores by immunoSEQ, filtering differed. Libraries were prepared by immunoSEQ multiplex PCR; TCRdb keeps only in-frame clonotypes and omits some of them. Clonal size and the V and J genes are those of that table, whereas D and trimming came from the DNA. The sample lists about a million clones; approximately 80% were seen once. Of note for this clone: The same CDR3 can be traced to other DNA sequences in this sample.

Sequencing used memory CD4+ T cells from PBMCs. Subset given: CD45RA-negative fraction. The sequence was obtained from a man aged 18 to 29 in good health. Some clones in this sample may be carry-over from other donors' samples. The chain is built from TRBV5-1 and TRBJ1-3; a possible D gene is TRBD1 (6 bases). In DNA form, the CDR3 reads TGCGCCAGCAGCCAACAGGGTCTCTCTGGAAACACCATATATTTT. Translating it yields CASSQQGLSGNTIYF.